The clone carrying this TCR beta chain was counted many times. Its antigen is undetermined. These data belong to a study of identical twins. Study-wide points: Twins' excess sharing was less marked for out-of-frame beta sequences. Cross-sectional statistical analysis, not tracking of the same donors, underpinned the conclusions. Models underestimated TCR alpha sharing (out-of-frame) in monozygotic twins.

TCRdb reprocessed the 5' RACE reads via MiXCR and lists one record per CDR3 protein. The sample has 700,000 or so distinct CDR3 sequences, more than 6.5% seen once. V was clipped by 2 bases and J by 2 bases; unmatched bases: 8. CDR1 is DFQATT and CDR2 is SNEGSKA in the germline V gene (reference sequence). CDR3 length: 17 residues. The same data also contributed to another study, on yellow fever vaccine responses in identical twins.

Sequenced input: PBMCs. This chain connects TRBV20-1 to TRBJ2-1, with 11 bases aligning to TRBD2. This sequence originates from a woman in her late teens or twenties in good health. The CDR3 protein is CSARIPSGRPAYNEQFF. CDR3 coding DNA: TGCAGTGCTAGAATCCCTAGCGGGAGGCCCGCCTACAATGAGCAGTTCTTC.